This TCR beta chain was sequenced during a study of shared clonotypes between healthy human individuals. Study at large: The cohort had two women and a few men, ages 18 to 49. Study-wide results and caveats: The donor pool, a small one, limited the genetic and exposure-history diversity represented.

Deep was the level at which the assay was run. For every subset, genomic DNA was evenly distributed across several immunoSEQ plates. This table comes from immunoSEQ multiplex PCR, and its TCRdb copy is limited to in-frame clones, with some not included. The data contain millions of clones, about 92% of them singletons. A note on this clone: The antigen remains unidentified.

Germline V gene sequence: CDR1 DFQATT, CDR2 SNEGSKA (reference sequence). There are 11 residues in the CDR3. The V call is TRBV20-1, the J call TRBJ1-1; tentative D call: TRBD1 (5 bases). This receptor was obtained from a man between 18 and 29 years old in good health. Some clones in this sample may be carry-over from other donors' samples. Sequencing was done on a sample of naive CD4+ T cells from PBMCs. Specified subset: CD45RA+ positively selected. The CDR3 loop reads CRGEGGTEAFF. CDR3 sequence (DNA): TGCAGGGGGGAGGGCGGCACTGAAGCTTTCTTT.